The 2 T cell receptor beta chains below were found in one sample sequenced in a study of T cells in Graves' hyperthyroidism and ophthalmopathy. TCR beta CDR3 regions were amplified from RNA. HTBI primers drove first-round RT-PCR of the TCR CDR3. TCRdb recomputed calls from the multiplex PCR reads with MiXCR, one row per CDR3 protein. The table lists 490,000 or so distinct CDR3 sequences, about 20% of them singletons. Material: blood. These receptor sequences come from a woman aged 70 to 79 with Graves' ophthalmopathy.

The chain links TRBV9 to TRBJ2-7; TRBD2 matches at 9 bases. J gave up 3 bases and V 4 bases, and 11 bases lay outside the gene matches. The CDR3 runs to 16 residues. Germline lookup yields CDR1 SGDLS and CDR2 YYNGEE. CDR3 in amino acids: CASSSAGLAGFYEQYF. In DNA, the CDR3 is TGTGCCAGCAGCTCCGCGGGGCTAGCGGGATTCTACGAGCAGTACTTC.

This clonotype was recorded a few times. CDR3 DNA: TGCGCCAGCAGTTGGGACGGATTGAACACTGAAGCTTTCTTT. Encoded protein: CASSWDGLNTEAFF. The genes are TRBV5-1 and TRBJ1-1; TRBD1 is a possible D gene (5 bases). The CDR3 runs 14 residues. Germline CDR1 is SGHRS and CDR2 is YFSETQ. V lost 5 bases, J lost 0 bases, and 11 bases lay in between.